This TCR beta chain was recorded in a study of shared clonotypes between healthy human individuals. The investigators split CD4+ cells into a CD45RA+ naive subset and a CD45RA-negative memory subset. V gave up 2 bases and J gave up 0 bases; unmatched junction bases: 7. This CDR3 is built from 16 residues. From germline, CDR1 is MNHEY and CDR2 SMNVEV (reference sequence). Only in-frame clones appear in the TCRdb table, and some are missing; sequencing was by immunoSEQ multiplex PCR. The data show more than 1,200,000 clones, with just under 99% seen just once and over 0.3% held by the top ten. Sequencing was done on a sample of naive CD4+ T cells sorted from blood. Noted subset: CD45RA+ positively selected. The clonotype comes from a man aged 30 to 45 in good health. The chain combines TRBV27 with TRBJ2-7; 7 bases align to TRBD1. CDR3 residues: CASSLLTGVGSYEQYF. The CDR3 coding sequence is TGTGCCAGCAGTTTACTTACAGGGGTGGGCTCCTACGAGCAGTACTTC.